This entry lists 27 T cell receptor beta chains sequenced from one sample in a study of cytomegalovirus exposure and HLA in healthy donors. Use of 60 Vbeta and 13 Jbeta primers characterized the PCR. Method: immunoSEQ multiplex PCR; TCRdb's copy keeps in-frame clones and lacks some. The sample includes 85,000 to 130,000 clones, 10% of them seen just once. The specimen sequenced was PBMCs. These receptors were obtained from a man aged 35-49 years in good health and CMV-seropositive.

This clone was seen only a few times. The V call is TRBV4-3, the J call TRBJ2-1; TRBD2 matches 8 bases. V was pared by 1 base and J by 6 bases, with 5 bases of the junction left unmatched. This CDR3 comprises 15 residues. CDR1 is LGHNA and CDR2 is YSLEER in the germline V gene. The CDR3: CASSQGSGSINEQFF. DNA for the CDR3: TGCGCCAGCAGCCAAGGGAGCGGGAGCATCAATGAGCAGTTCTTC.

This clone was seen a few times. The CDR3: CASSQDVSGGPNEQFF. CDR3 coding DNA: TGTGCCAGCAGCCAAGATGTATCGGGAGGGCCCAATGAGCAGTTCTTC. This chain connects TRBV4-2 to TRBJ2-1; TRBD2 matches at 8 bases. This CDR3 contains 16 residues. Per the germline V gene, CDR1 is LGHNA and CDR2 is YNFKEQ. V shed 0 bases and J 6 bases; nucleotides not matched to a gene: 7.

This chain joins TRBV27 and TRBJ2-2; a possible D gene is TRBD2 (5 bases). CDR1 is MNHEY and CDR2 is SMNVEV in the germline V gene (reference sequence). The V and J ends lost 1 base and 6 bases respectively, with 18 bases between them. This CDR3 comprises 17 residues. CDR3 in DNA: TGTGCCAGCAGTTTATATGCCCCCGGGCTAGCTGCCGGGGAGCTGTTTTTT. This translates into CASSLYAPGLAAGELFF.

This sequence joins TRBV7-2 and TRBJ2-1; D not certain. This CDR3 contains 12 residues. Per the germline V gene, CDR1 is SGHTA and CDR2 is FQGNSA. V shed 3 bases and J shed 8 bases, with 8 bases lying between them. DNA of the CDR3: TGTGCCAGCAGCTTTGTCCAGTATGAGCAGTTCTTC. Translation: CASSFVQYEQFF.

V and J are TRBV25-1 and TRBJ2-5; D is undetermined. Germline lookup yields CDR1 MGHDK and CDR2 SYGVNS. CDR3 size: 17 residues. With 4 bases removed from V and 0 bases from J, the gap between germline ends came to 18 bases. CDR3 protein: CASSVRRSGSYQETQYF. As DNA, the CDR3 is TGTGCCAGCAGTGTGAGGCGATCCGGGTCTTACCAAGAGACCCAGTACTTC.

The chain recombines TRBV7-9 with TRBJ1-2, with a possible D match to TRBD1 (6 bases). This CDR3 region has 14 residues. CDR1 is SEHNR and CDR2 is FQNEAQ in the germline V gene (reference sequence). Trimming removed 2 bases at V and 5 bases at J, with 12 bases between. The CDR3 coding sequence is TGTGCCAGCAGCTTAAGCAGCACAGGGTATGGCTACACCTTC. It specifies CASSLSSTGYGYTF.

Worth noting for this clone: Other DNA variants within this sample encode the same CDR3. J is TRBJ2-2 and V is TRBV29-1; 8 bases fit TRBD2. After removal of 4 bases from V and 6 bases from J, the junction contained 1 base not matched to a gene. The CDR3 runs 12 residues. CDR1 and CDR2 (germline): SQVTM, ANQGSEA. CDR3 loop: CSVVRGAGELFF. In nucleotides, the CDR3 is TGCAGCGTTGTGCGGGGGGCCGGGGAGCTGTTTTTT.

This rearrangement joins TRBV13 to TRBJ2-5, with TRBD2 identical over 7 bases. The CDR3 has 16 amino acids. Germline assignment: CDR1 PRHDT and CDR2 FYEKMQ (reference sequence). V trimming: 5 bases; J trimming: 2 bases; junction bases outside the gene matches: 11. The CDR3 reads CASSGRYLAVQETQYF. Here the CDR3 DNA reads TGTGCCAGCAGCGGCCGATATCTAGCGGTACAAGAGACCCAGTACTTC.

The chain has TRBV14 and TRBJ1-1; 7 bases are a match to TRBD1. The CDR3 has 15 residues. Trimming took 2 bases from V and 2 from J; bases not matched to a gene: 5. In germline, CDR1 is SGHDN, CDR2 FVKESK. DNA for the CDR3: TGTGCCAGCAGCCAACTTCGACAGGGTAACACTGAAGCTTTCTTT. It specifies CASSQLRQGNTEAFF.

This clone turned up a few times. The V call is TRBV7-6, the J call TRBJ2-5; 11 nucleotides match TRBD2. Germline CDR1 SGHVS, CDR2 FNYEAQ. The V segment lost 0 bases and the J segment 1 base; nucleotides outside the gene matches: 10. The CDR3 contains 19 residues. In nucleotides, the CDR3 is TGTGCCAGCAGCTTAGCGCCGACACTAGCGGGAGCTGGCCAAGAGACCCAGTACTTC. Translated: CASSLAPTLAGAGQETQYF.

J is TRBJ2-5 and V is TRBV11-3; D not resolved. Trimming took off 1 base at V and 5 bases at J, with 2 bases between the two ends. Germline V gene lookup returns CDR1 SGHNT and CDR2 YENEEA. The CDR3 is made up of 11 amino acids. The CDR3 sequence is CASSLAETQYF. As DNA, the CDR3 is TGTGCCAGCAGCTTAGCGGAGACCCAGTACTTC.

This clone was seen a handful of times. The chain has TRBV5-6 and TRBJ1-1; D unclear. There are 12 residues in the CDR3. From germline, CDR1 is SGHDT and CDR2 YYEEEE. Trimming cost V 1 base and J 8 bases, with 9 bases left between them. The CDR3 loop is CASSLTQREAFF. The CDR3 DNA sequence: TGTGCCAGCAGCTTGACACAGAGAGAAGCTTTCTTT.

This clone showed up just a few times. J is TRBJ2-7 and V is TRBV11-3, with 7 bases matching TRBD2. Germline CDR1 SGHNT, CDR2 YENEEA. The CDR3 length is 11 residues. Trimming at V came to 9 bases and at J to 7 bases, leaving 6 bases not matched to a gene. CDR3 amino acids: CASGGGYEQYF. In nucleotides, the CDR3 is TGTGCCAGTGGGGGGGGGTATGAGCAGTACTTC.

This clone was picked up a small number of times. The gene calls are TRBV10-3 and TRBJ2-7; 9 positions match TRBD2. Germline V gene data show CDR1 as ENHRY and CDR2 as SYGVKD. J was trimmed by 3 bases and V by 4 bases; bases with no gene match: 4. This CDR3 comprises 14 residues. The CDR3 DNA reads TGTGCCATCAGTGGTCTAGCGGGAAACTACGAGCAGTACTTC. Encoded protein: CAISGLAGNYEQYF.

For the CDR3, the DNA is TGTGCCAGCAGCCCCGAGGGGGGGCCTGGGGCCAACGTCCTGACTTTC. It specifies CASSPEGGPGANVLTF. The chain links TRBV7-3 to TRBJ2-6; perhaps TRBD2 as D (7 bases). Trimming removed 5 bases at V and 2 bases at J, with 13 bases between. The CDR3 loop spans 16 amino acids. CDR1 is SGHTA, CDR2 FQGTGA, per germline.

This clone has a handful of counts. The chain carries TRBV10-2 and TRBJ1-2, with 9 bases fitting TRBD1. This CDR3 contains 12 residues. V was pared by 8 bases and J by 8 bases, with 6 bases of the junction left unmatched. CDR1 and CDR2 from the germline V gene are WSHSY and SAAADI. The CDR3 reads CASGRDRVGYTF. DNA of the CDR3: TGCGCCAGCGGCCGGGACAGGGTCGGCTACACCTTC.

The rearrangement uses TRBV4-3 and TRBJ2-1; 7 bases match TRBD2. The trim removed 1 base at V and 5 bases at J, leaving 2 bases unmatched. Germline V gene lookup returns CDR1 LGHNA and CDR2 YSLEER. This CDR3 is 14 amino acids long. The CDR3 nucleotides read TGCGCCAGCAGCCAAGCGCGGGAGAACAATGAGCAGTTCTTC. Translating it yields CASSQARENNEQFF.

The chain has TRBV4-1 and TRBJ2-1, with TRBD2 matching over 7 bases. V shed 3 bases, J shed 6 bases, and the junction held 11 bases outside the gene matches. The germline V gene encodes CDR1 MGHRA and CDR2 YSYEKL. This CDR3 is built from 16 residues. The CDR3 DNA reads TGCGCCAGCAGCCAGGTTGGGAGGGTGAGTGGCAATGAGCAGTTCTTC. Its protein product is CASSQVGRVSGNEQFF.

J is TRBJ2-4 and V is TRBV7-2; a possible D gene is TRBD1 (5 bases). The CDR3 has 15 residues. Germline assignment: CDR1 SGHTA and CDR2 FQGNSA. Trimming pared 6 bases from V and 0 bases from J, leaving 12 bases between. CDR3 region: CASSYTGVAKNIQYF. The CDR3 DNA reads as TGTGCCAGCAGTTACACAGGAGTAGCCAAAAACATTCAGTACTTC.

This clone was detected only a few times. The chain combines TRBV7-9 with TRBJ2-4; 13 bases map to TRBD2. This CDR3 is built from 16 residues. The V gene's germline CDR1 is SEHNR and CDR2 FQNEAQ (reference sequence). The V and J ends lost 2 bases and 8 bases, in that order; junction bases with no gene match: 6. CDR3 sequence: CASSLSTSGRTHIQYF. CDR3 nucleotides: TGTGCCAGCAGCTTATCGACTAGCGGGAGGACGCACATTCAGTACTTC.

V is TRBV5-4 and J is TRBJ2-3; 8 positions agree with TRBD2. Germline lookup yields CDR1 SGHNT and CDR2 YYREEE (reference sequence). V shed 5 bases and J 3 bases; nucleotides not matched to a gene: 11. This CDR3 is 16 amino acids long. CDR3 protein: CASRGRKRERTDTQYF. The CDR3, as DNA: TGTGCCAGCAGAGGGCGTAAGCGGGAGAGGACAGATACGCAGTATTTT.

The chain couples TRBV27 to TRBJ1-2; D may be TRBD1 (6 bases). The V gene lost 0 bases and the J gene lost 4 bases, with 9 bases spanning the gap. CDR1 is MNHEY, CDR2 SMNVEV, per germline (reference sequence). This CDR3 contains 14 residues. The CDR3, as DNA: TGTGCCAGCAGTTTATCCGGGACACCCTATGGCTACACCTTC. Translating it yields CASSLSGTPYGYTF.

This clone was seen a handful of times. J is TRBJ2-1 and V is TRBV4-2; TRBD2 agrees at 13 bases. Trimming removed 3 bases from V and 5 bases from J; junction bases left unmatched: 4. The length of the CDR3 is 16 residues. The germline CDR1 and CDR2 sequences are LGHNA and YNFKEQ. The CDR3 here is CASSHGTSGINNEQFF. In nucleotides, the CDR3 is TGTGCCAGCAGCCATGGGACTAGCGGGATTAACAATGAGCAGTTCTTC.

This chain joins TRBV5-6 and TRBJ1-2, with D perhaps TRBD1 (5 bases). Trimming removed 2 bases from V and 8 bases from J, with 19 bases in between. CDR1 and CDR2 from the germline V gene are SGHDT and YYEEEE. The CDR3 sequence is 15 residues long. The CDR3 DNA reads TGTGCCAGCAGCTTAGCAGGGAACTTCTTGAGCGGCTACACCTTC. This translates into CASSLAGNFLSGYTF.

The chain combines TRBV5-1 with TRBJ2-7; TRBD2 aligns across 9 bases. The V gene's germline CDR1 is SGHRS and CDR2 YFSETQ. The V segment lost 5 bases and the J segment 2 bases; nucleotides outside the gene matches: 11. The CDR3 is 16 amino acids. CDR3: CASRPLAGVTPYEQYF. The CDR3 DNA follows: TGCGCCAGCAGACCGTTAGCGGGAGTTACCCCCTACGAGCAGTACTTC.

This sequence joins TRBV29-1 and TRBJ1-2; a weak D match, TRBD1 (5 bases). This CDR3 has 13 amino acids. Per germline, CDR1 SQVTM and CDR2 ANQGSEA. Between the trimmed V and J ends, which lost 5 bases and 3 bases, there was a span of 13 bases. The CDR3 DNA is TGCAGCGTTTCAGGGAATGATGACTATGGCTACACCTTC. Translating gives CSVSGNDDYGYTF.

This clone occurred a few times. The chain combines TRBV11-3 with TRBJ2-4, with 9 bases matching TRBD1. Germline CDR1 reads SGHNT; CDR2 reads YENEEA. Germline trimming cut 6 bases from V and 6 bases from J; bases unmatched to any gene: 9. The CDR3 covers 15 residues. CDR3 region: CASRAPGQGGNIQYF. CDR3 DNA sequence: TGTGCCAGCAGGGCTCCGGGACAGGGCGGAAACATTCAGTACTTC.